The 9 T cell receptor beta chains below all came from one sample that was sequenced in a study of blood T cell repertoires in COVID-19. Some clones are missing from TCRdb's copy, which holds only in-frame ones; the method was immunoSEQ multiplex PCR. The sample has about 140,000 clones; about 83% are singletons. Sequencing used peripheral blood. These receptors all come from a human donor in a cohort sampled during active COVID-19.

The chain employs TRBV27 and TRBJ2-6; the D gene is possibly TRBD2 (7 bases). The V end was cut by 3 bases, the J end by 0 bases, with 21 bases between. The CDR3 length is 20 residues. Germline assignment: CDR1 MNHEY and CDR2 SMNVEV (reference sequence). CDR3 sequence: CASSFGPLGGASSGANVLTF. DNA for the CDR3: TGTGCCAGCAGTTTTGGGCCCCTGGGGGGGGCCAGCTCTGGGGCCAACGTCCTGACTTTC.

The chain uses TRBV9 and TRBJ2-7, with D hard to call. Germline V lookup: CDR1 SGDLS, CDR2 YYNGEE. The CDR3 is 15 residues long. The V end lost 2 bases, the J end lost 6 bases, and 18 bases lay between the germline ends. CDR3 sequence: CASSVSQVSLVEQYF. CDR3 in DNA: TGTGCCAGCAGCGTTAGTCAGGTCTCACTCGTCGAGCAGTACTTC.

The chain has TRBV5-8 and TRBJ2-3; D possibly corresponds to TRBD1 (6 bases). Germline V gene lookup returns CDR1 SGHTS and CDR2 YDEGEE. Trimming removed 4 bases at V and 0 bases at J, with 12 bases between. This CDR3 comprises 15 residues. The CDR3 here is CASSLGTKSTDTQYF. The CDR3, as DNA: TGTGCCAGCAGCCTCGGGACAAAGAGCACAGATACGCAGTATTTT.

The J gene is TRBJ2-7, the V gene TRBV9, with D perhaps TRBD1 (6 bases). This CDR3 spans 15 amino acids. The germline CDR1 and CDR2 sequences are SGDLS and YYNGEE. V lost 0 bases, J lost 7 bases, and 17 bases lay in between. CDR3 protein: CASSVVPDSLREQYF. The CDR3 nucleotides are TGTGCCAGCAGCGTAGTCCCGGACAGCCTACGGGAGCAGTACTTC.

The chain has TRBV3-1 (or the pseudogene TRBV3-2) and TRBJ1-2; no definite D call. CDR1 LGHDT and CDR2 YNNKEL come from the germline V gene (reference sequence). The ends were cut back, 0 bases at V and 8 bases at J, with 10 bases in the middle. The CDR3 length is 13 residues. For the CDR3, the DNA is TGTGCCAGCAGCCAAGAAGACATGAGAGGCTACACCTTC. As protein: CASSQEDMRGYTF.

V and J are TRBV23-1 and TRBJ2-4; 9 nucleotides align to TRBD2. TRBV23-1 is an open reading frame, and its role is uncertain. V dropped 4 bases and J dropped 0; count of bases not matched to a gene: 13. The CDR3 is 19 residues long. The CDR3 sequence is CASSLRPSGDSLAKNIQYF. CDR3 nucleotide sequence: TGCGCCAGCAGTCTTCGCCCTAGCGGGGATTCTCTAGCCAAAAACATTCAGTACTTC.

This sequence joins TRBV10-2 and TRBJ2-1; 9 positions match TRBD2. Trimming took 6 bases from V and 10 from J; bases not matched to a gene: 4. CDR1 and CDR2 from the germline V gene are WSHSY and SAAADI. The CDR3 is 12 amino acids. CDR3 in DNA: TGCGCCAGCAGGGTCGGACTAGCGGAGCAGTTCTTC. Residues: CASRVGLAEQFF.

The rearrangement uses TRBV27 and TRBJ2-4; perhaps TRBD2 as D (5 bases). Deletions cut 8 bases from V and 3 bases from J, with 14 bases between. The CDR3 has 14 residues. Germline assignment: CDR1 MNHEY and CDR2 SMNVEV (reference sequence). The CDR3 loop reads CASGGRVGKNIQYF. DNA for the CDR3: TGTGCCAGCGGAGGTAGGGTCGGCAAAAACATTCAGTACTTC.

The gene calls are TRBV5-4 and TRBJ1-2; 11 bases map to TRBD1. CDR3 length: 15 residues. Germline CDR1 reads SGHNT; CDR2 reads YYREEE (reference sequence). V dropped 4 bases and J dropped 9; count of bases not matched to a gene: 11. CDR3 DNA: TGTGCCAGCAGCCGGGTAGTAGGGACAGGGGGAAGCTACACCTTC. Protein: CASSRVVGTGGSYTF.